This TCR beta chain was identified in a study of breast tumors, draining lymph nodes, adjacent tissues. This clonotype was seen at least ten times. Antigen unknown. V was cut by 1 base and J by 7 bases, with 16 bases left in between. Germline CDR1 SEHNR, CDR2 FQNEAQ (reference sequence). The CDR3 runs 16 residues. MiXCR was run by TCRdb on the multiplex PCR reads, yielding one entry per CDR3 protein. The sample consists of about 100,000 distinct CDR3 sequences, 20% to 25% of them appearing once. The lymph nodes were axillary draining lymph nodes from breast cancer patients. Notes on the study in general: Most tumor T cells seemingly derive from lymph node, then expand in tumor. The lymph node origin of tumor T cells was framed as consistent with a hypothesis, not demonstrated. Luminal-like breast cancer showed significantly greater tumor-nontumor repertoire similarity than basal-like breast cancer did.

The origin of this receptor is a female donor with breast cancer. Some clones in this sample may be carry-over from other donors' samples. The J gene is TRBJ1-4, the V gene TRBV7-9; D might be TRBD1 (6 bases). The source material was axillary lymph node tissue. DNA of the CDR3: TGTGCCAGCAGCTTAGGGAGTACAGGGAGGAGTGAAAAACTGTTTTTT. It encodes CASSLGSTGRSEKLFF.